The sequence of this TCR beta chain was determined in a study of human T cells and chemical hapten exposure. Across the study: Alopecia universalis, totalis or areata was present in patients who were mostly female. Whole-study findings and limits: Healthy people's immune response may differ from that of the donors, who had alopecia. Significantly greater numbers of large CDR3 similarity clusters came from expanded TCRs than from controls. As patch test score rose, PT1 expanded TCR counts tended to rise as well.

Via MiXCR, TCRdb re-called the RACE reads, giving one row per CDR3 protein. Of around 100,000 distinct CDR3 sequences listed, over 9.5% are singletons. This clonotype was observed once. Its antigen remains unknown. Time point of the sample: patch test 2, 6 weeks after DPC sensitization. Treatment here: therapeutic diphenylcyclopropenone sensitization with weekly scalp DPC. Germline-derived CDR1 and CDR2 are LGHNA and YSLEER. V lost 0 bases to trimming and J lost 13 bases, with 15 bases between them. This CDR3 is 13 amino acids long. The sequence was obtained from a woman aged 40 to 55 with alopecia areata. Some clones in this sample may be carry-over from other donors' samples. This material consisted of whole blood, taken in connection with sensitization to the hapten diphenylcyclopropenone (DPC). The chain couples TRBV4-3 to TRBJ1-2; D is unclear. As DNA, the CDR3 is TGCGCCAGCAGCCAAGATCGAAGGGCTTCTCGCACCTTC. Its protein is CASSQDRRASRTF.